These 2 T cell receptor beta chains originate from one sample sequenced in a study of blood T cell repertoires in COVID-19. Sequencing was performed with immunoSEQ multiplex PCR; in TCRdb, only in-frame clones are kept and a portion is missing. The table includes about 230,000 clones, over 70% detected once. Sequencing input: peripheral blood. These receptors were collected from a woman of 80 years or more with acute or convalescent COVID-19.

This chain connects TRBV7-8 to TRBJ1-1; D may be TRBD1 (6 bases). CDR1 is SGHVS and CDR2 is FQNEAQ in the germline V gene. Trimming took off 5 bases at V and 3 bases at J, with 16 bases between the two ends. This CDR3 is 15 amino acids long. The CDR3 nucleotides are TGTGCCAGCAGCGTACAGGGATCGAGTTACACTGAAGCTTTCTTT. Its translation is CASSVQGSSYTEAFF.

This clone was observed once. The V call is TRBV5-5, the J call TRBJ1-1; D is ambiguous. From germline, CDR1 is SGHKS and CDR2 YYEKEE (reference sequence). Trimming cost V 2 bases and J 3 bases, with 8 bases left between them. The CDR3 covers 13 residues. The CDR3 loop reads CASSFFSDTEAFF. As DNA, the CDR3 is TGTGCCAGCAGCTTCTTTTCGGACACTGAAGCTTTCTTT. Using reference TRBV5-5 and TRBJ1-1 for the parts outside the CDR3, the full variable domain is DAGVTQSPTHLIKTRGQQVTLRCSPISGHKSVSWYQQVLGQGPQFIFQYYEKEERGRGNFPDRFSARQFPNYSSELNVNALLLGDSALYLCASSFFSDTEAFFGQGTRLTVV.